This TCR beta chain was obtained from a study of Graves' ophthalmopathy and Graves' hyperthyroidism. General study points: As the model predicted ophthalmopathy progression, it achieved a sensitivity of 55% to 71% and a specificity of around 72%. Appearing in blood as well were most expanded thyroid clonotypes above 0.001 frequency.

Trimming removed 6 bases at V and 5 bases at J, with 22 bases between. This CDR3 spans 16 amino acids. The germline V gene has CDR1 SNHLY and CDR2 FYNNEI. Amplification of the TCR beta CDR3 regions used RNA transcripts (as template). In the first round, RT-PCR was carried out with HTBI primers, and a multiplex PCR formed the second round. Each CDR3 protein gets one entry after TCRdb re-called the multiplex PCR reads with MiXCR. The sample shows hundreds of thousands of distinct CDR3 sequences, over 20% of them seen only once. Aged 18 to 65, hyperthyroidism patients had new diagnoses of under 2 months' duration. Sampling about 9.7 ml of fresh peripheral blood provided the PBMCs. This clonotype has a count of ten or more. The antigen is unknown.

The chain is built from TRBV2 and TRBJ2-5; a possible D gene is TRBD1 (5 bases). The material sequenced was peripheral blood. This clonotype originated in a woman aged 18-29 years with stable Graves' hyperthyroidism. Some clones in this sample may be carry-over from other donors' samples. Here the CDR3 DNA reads TGTGCCAGCAGCCCCCAGGGAAGGGGCTTCGGGGAGACCCAGTACTTC. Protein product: CASSPQGRGFGETQYF.